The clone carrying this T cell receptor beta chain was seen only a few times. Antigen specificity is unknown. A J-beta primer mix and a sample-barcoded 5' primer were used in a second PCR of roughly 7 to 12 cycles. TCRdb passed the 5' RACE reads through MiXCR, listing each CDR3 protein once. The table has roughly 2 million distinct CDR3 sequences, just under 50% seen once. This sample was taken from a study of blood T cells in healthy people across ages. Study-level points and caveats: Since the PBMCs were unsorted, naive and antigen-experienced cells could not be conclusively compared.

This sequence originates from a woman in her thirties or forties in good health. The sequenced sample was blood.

The CDR3, as DNA: TGTGCCAGCAGGCCGGACAGTTACTACGAGCAGTACTTC. This sequence encodes CASRPDSYYEQYF. The chain combines TRBV27 with TRBJ2-7, with TRBD1 as a possible D gene (6 bases). The CDR3 sequence is 13 residues long. Germline lookup yields CDR1 MNHEY and CDR2 SMNVEV (reference sequence). V lost 6 bases and J 3 bases, leaving 12 bases between the germline ends.